This T cell receptor (beta chain) originates from a study of OX40 agonist ivuxolimab in advanced cancers. Study summary: Of the patients, three showed partial responses, one with hepatocellular carcinoma and two with cutaneous melanoma.

Trimming stripped 4 bases from V and 4 bases from J, with 20 bases between. Germline lookup yields CDR1 LNHDA and CDR2 SQIVND (reference sequence). The CDR3 loop spans 17 amino acids. General study findings and limits: A proportion of nonresponders additionally exhibited low normalized T-cell clonal expansion.

With respect to this clone: Its specificity is not known.

Method: immunoSEQ multiplex PCR; TCRdb's copy keeps in-frame clones and lacks some. The sample includes around 82,000 clones, 80% to 90% of them seen just once. The V call is TRBV19, the J call TRBJ2-1; perhaps D is TRBD1 or TRBD2 (7 bases each). The sample was CD4+ or CD8+ T cells sorted from blood, taken in a trial of the OX40 agonist ivuxolimab. The source is an adult with an advanced solid tumor such as melanoma, head and neck, liver or kidney cancer. The CDR3 sequence is CASSTRGGTEIYNEQFF. Written as DNA, the CDR3 is TGTGCCAGTAGTACTCGGGGAGGGACAGAAATATACAATGAGCAGTTCTTC.